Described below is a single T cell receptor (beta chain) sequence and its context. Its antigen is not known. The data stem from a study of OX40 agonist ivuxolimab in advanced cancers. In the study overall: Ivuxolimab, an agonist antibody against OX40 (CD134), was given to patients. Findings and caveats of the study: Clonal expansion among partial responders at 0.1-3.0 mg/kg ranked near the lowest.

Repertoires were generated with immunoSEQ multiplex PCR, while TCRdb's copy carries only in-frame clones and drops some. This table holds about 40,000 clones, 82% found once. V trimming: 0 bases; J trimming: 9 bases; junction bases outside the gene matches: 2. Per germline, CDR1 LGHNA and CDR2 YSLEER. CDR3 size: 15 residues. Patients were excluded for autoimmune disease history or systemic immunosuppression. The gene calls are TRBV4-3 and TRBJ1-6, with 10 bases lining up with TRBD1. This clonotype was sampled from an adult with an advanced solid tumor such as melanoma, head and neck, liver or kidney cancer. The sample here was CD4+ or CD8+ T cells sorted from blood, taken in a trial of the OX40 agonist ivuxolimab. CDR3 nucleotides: TGCGCCAGCAGCCAAGACGACAGGGGGCTTTCACCCCTCCACTTT. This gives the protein CASSQDDRGLSPLHF.